This T cell receptor (beta chain) is from a study of T cell responses to AZD1222 COVID-19 vaccine. Study results and limitations: Among the donors, most were white British and more were female, and clonal diversity was possibly underestimated. A reported finding is that nearly half of spike-specific TCRs target unmutated variant regions.

Assay: immunoSEQ multiplex PCR; the TCRdb copy retains only in-frame clones and omits some. The table records some 140,000 clones, 88% of them present only once. As to this clone: Its matching antigen is unknown.

V lost 2 bases to trimming and J lost 8 bases; unmatched junction nucleotides: 6. The CDR3 runs to 14 residues. CDR1 and CDR2 (germline): MNHEY, SVGEGT. The specimen was peripheral blood, collected on day 0 of AZD1222 vaccination. This sequence joins TRBV6-2 or TRBV6-3 and TRBJ1-2; TRBD1 aligns across 9 bases. This clonotype was sampled from an adult in good health. CDR3 bases: TGTGCCAGCAGTTACCTACAGGGGGCCGACGGCTACACCTTC. Translated: CASSYLQGADGYTF.